This TCR beta chain was obtained from a study of molecular identifiers for immune sequencing clone quantification. Methods described previously, with TCR primers listed, were used for bulk TCR libraries. TCRdb used MiXCR to reprocess the PCR reads, holding one entry per CDR3 protein. The sample records hundreds of thousands of distinct CDR3 sequences, less than 30% being singletons. Using a CD8+CD4-CCR7+CD45RA+ phenotype, naive CD8 T cells were sorted. Germline CDR1 and CDR2: SGHTA and FQGNSA. V was cut by 5 bases and J by 4 bases, with 10 bases left in between. CDR3 size: 13 residues. Findings and limits, study-wide: Clone sizes that are highly expanded could be underestimated when identical TCR molecules share a barcode. It was shown that clones above 20 RNA copies held over 98% of effector molecules, but under 1% in naive cells.

The sample holds many counts of this clonotype. The antigen is unknown. This chain links TRBV7-2 with TRBJ2-3; D remains unclear. The sequenced sample consisted of naive CD8+ T cells from blood, with Jurkat cell RNA spiked in. Subset denoted: FACS-sorted CD8+CD4-CCR7+CD45RA+ naive T cells. This clonotype was sampled from a human donor in good health. Some libraries in this study had Jurkat cell RNA spiked in. CDR3 in amino acids: CASSPIRADTQYF. The DNA for the CDR3 is TGTGCCAGCAGCCCGATTCGAGCAGATACGCAGTATTTT.